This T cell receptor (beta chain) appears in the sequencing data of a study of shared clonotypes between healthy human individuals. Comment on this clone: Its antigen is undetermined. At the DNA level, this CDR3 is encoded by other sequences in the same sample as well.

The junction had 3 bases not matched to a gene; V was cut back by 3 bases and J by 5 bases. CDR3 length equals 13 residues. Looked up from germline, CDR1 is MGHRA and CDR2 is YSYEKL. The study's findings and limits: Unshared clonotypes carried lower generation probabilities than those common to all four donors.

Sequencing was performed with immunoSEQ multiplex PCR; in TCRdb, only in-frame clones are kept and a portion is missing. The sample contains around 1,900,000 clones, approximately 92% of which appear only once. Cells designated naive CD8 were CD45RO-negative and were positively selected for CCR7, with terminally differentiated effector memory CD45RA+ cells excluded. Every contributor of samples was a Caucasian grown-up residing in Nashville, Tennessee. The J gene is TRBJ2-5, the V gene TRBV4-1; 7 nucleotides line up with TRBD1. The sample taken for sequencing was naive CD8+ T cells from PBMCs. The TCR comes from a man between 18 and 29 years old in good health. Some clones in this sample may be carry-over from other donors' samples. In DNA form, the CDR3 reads TGCGCCAGCAGCCAGCGACAGGGTGAGACCCAGTACTTC. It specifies CASSQRQGETQYF.